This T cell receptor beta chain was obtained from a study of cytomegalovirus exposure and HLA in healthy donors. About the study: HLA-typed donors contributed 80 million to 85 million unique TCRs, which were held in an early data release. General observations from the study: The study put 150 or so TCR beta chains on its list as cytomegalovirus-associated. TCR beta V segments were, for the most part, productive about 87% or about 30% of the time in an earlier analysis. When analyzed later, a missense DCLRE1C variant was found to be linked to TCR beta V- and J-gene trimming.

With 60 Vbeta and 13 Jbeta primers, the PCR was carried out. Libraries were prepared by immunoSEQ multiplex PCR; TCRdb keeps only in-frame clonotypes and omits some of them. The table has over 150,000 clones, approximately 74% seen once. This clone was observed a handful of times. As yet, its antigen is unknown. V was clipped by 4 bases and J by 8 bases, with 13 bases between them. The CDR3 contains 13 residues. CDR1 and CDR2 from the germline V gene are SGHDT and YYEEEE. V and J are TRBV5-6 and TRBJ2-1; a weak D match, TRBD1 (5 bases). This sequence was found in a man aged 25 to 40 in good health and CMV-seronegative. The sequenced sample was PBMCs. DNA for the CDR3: TGTGCCAGCAGCCTCGGACAAGTCGATGAGCAGTTCTTC. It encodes CASSLGQVDEQFF.